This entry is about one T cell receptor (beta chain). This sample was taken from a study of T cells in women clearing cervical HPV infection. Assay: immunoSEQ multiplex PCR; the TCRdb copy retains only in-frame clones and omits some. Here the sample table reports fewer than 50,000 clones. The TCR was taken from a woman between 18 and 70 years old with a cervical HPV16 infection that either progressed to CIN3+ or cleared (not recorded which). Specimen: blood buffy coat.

CDR3 DNA (partial): TGTGCCAGCACCCGGACTGACTACGAG. It is translated as CASTRTDYE. The entire CDR3 protein is CASTRTDYEQYF. The J gene is TRBJ2-7, the V gene TRBV12-3 or TRBV12-4, with a weak D call TRBD2 (5 bases). The missing CDR3 end, 3 residues past where the read stops, is filled in from the germline J gene. V was clipped by 7 bases and J by 3 bases, with 10 bases between them. The CDR3 is 12 residues long.